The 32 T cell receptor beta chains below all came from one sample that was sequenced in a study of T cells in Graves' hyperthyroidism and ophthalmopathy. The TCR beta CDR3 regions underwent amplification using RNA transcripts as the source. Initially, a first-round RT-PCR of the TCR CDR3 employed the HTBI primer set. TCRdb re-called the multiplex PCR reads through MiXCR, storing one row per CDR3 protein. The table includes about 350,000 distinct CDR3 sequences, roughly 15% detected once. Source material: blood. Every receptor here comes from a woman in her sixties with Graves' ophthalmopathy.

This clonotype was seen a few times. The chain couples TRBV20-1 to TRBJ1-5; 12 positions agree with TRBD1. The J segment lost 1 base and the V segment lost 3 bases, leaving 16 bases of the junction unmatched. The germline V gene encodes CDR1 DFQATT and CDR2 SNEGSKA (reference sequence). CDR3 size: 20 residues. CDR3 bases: TGCAGTGCTAGCTCTCCTAGGGGGACAGGGGGCTCACGGAGCAATCAGCCCCAGCATTTT. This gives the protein CSASSPRGTGGSRSNQPQHF.

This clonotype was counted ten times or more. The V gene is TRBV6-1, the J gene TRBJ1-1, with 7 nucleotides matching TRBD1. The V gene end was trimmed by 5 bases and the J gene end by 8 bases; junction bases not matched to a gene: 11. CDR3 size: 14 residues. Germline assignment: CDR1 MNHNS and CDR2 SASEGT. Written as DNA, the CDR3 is TGTGCCAGCAGTCCCGACAGGGTCGGCTCAGAAGCTTTCTTT. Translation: CASSPDRVGSEAFF.

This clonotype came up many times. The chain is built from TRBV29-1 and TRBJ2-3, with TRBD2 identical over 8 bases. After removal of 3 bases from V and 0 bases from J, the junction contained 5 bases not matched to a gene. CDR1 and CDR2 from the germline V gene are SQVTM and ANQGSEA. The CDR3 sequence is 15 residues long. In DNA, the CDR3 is TGCAGCGTTGAGCCTAGCGGGCCGAGCACAGATACGCAGTATTTT. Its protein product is CSVEPSGPSTDTQYF.

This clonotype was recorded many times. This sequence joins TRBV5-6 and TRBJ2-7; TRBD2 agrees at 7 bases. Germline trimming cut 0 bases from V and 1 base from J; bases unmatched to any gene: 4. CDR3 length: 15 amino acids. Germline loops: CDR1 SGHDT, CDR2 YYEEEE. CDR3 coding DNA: TGTGCCAGCAGCTTGGGGCGGGAGATTTCCTACGAGCAGTACTTC. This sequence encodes CASSLGREISYEQYF.

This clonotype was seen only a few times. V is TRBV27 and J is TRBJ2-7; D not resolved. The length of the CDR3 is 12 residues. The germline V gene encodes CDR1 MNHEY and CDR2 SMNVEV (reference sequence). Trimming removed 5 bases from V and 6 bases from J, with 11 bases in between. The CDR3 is CASSPSFGEQYF. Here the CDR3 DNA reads TGTGCCAGCAGTCCCTCTTTCGGCGAGCAGTACTTC.

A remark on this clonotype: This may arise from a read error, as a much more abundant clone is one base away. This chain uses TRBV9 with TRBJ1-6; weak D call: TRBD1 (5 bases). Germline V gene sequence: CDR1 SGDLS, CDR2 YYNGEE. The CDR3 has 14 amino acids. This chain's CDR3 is CTSSVRGDNSPLHF. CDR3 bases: TGTACCAGCAGCGTACGGGGCGATAATTCACCCCTCCACTTT.

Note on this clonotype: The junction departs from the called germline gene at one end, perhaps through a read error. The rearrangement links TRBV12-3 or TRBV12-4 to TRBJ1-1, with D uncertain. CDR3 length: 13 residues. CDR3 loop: CASSRTGNTEVFF. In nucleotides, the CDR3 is TGTGCCAGCAGCCGGACTGGTAACACTGAAGTTTTCTTT.

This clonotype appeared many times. The CDR3 sequence: CASSGSFYEQYF. The CDR3 region has the DNA TGTGCCAGCAGTGGGTCCTTTTACGAGCAGTACTTC. The rearrangement joins TRBV6-1 to TRBJ2-7; no clear D. V was cut by 4 bases and J by 4 bases, with 8 bases left in between. The CDR3 has 12 amino acids. Germline V gene sequence: CDR1 MNHNS, CDR2 SASEGT.

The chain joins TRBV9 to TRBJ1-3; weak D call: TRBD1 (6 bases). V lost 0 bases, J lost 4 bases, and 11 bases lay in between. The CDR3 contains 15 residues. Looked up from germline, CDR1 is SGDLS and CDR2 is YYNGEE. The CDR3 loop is CASSVEGTPGNTIYF. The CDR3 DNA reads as TGTGCCAGCAGCGTAGAGGGGACACCAGGAAACACCATATATTTT.

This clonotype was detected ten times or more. This CDR3 is CASSWRDYGYTF. CDR3 bases: TGTGCCAGCAGCTGGCGGGACTATGGCTACACCTTC. V usage is TRBV5-6 and J usage is TRBJ1-2; no clear D gene. V shed 3 bases and J shed 3 bases, with 6 bases lying between them. The germline V gene has CDR1 SGHDT and CDR2 YYEEEE. The CDR3 is made up of 12 amino acids.

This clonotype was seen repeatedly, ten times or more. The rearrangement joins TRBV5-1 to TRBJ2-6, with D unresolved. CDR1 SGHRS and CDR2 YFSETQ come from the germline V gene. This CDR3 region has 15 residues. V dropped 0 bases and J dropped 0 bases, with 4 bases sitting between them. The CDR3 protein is CASSLVTSGANVLTF. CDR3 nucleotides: TGCGCCAGCAGCTTGGTAACCTCTGGGGCCAACGTCCTGACTTTC.

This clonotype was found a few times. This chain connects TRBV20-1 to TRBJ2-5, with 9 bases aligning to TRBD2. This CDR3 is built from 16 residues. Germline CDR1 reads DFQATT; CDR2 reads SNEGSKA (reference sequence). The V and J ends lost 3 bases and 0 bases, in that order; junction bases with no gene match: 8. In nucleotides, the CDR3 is TGCAGTGCTAGTGGGGGTACTAGCGGGTACCAAGAGACCCAGTACTTC. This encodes CSASGGTSGYQETQYF.

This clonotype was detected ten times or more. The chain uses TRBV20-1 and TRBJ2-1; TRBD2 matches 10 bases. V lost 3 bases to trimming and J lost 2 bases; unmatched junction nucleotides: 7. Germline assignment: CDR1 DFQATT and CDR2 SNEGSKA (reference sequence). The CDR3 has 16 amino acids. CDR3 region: CSARGSSGSTYNEQFF. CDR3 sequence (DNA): TGCAGTGCTAGGGGGTCTAGCGGGAGTACCTACAATGAGCAGTTCTTC.

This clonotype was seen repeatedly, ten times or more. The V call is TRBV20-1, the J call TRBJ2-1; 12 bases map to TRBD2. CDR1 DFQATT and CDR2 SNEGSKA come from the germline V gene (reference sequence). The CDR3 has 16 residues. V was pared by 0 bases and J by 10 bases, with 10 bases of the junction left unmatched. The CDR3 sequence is CSARDPRLAGASEQFF. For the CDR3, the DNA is TGCAGTGCTAGAGATCCTCGACTAGCGGGAGCGTCCGAGCAGTTCTTC.

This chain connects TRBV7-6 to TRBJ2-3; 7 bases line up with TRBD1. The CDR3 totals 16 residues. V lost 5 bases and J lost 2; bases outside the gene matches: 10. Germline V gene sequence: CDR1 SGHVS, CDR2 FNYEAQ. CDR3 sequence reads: CASSDSGTVPTDTQYF. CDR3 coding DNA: TGTGCCAGCAGCGATTCGGGGACAGTGCCCACAGATACGCAGTATTTT.

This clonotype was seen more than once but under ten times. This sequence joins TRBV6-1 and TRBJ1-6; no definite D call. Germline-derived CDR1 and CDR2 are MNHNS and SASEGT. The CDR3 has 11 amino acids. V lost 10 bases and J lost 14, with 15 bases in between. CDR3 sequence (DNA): TGTGCCATCTGGAGCTTAGGTGCCCTCCACTTT. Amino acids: CAIWSLGALHF.

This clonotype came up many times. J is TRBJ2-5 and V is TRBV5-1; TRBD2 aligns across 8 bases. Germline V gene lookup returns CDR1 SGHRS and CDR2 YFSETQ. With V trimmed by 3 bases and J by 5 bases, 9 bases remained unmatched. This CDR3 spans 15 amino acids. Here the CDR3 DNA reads TGCGCCAGCAGCTCACCGACGGGGGGGCGGGAGACCCAGTACTTC. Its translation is CASSSPTGGRETQYF.

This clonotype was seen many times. CDR3 sequence: CASTNSRDGYNTGELFF. The CDR3 DNA reads TGTGCCAGCACCAACAGCCGCGACGGTTATAACACCGGGGAGCTGTTTTTT. The chain combines TRBV3-1 with TRBJ2-2; D is uncertain. The germline V and J ends were trimmed by 7 bases and 2 bases, with 20 bases remaining between them. The CDR3 runs to 17 residues. In germline, CDR1 is LGHDT, CDR2 YNNKEL (reference sequence).

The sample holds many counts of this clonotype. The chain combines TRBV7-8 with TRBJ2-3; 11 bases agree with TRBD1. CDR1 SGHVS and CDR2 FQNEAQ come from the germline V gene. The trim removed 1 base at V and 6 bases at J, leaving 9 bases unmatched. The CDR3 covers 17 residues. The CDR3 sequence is CASSLVAGTGGQDTQYF. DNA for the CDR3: TGTGCCAGCAGCTTAGTGGCTGGGACAGGGGGTCAGGATACGCAGTATTTT.

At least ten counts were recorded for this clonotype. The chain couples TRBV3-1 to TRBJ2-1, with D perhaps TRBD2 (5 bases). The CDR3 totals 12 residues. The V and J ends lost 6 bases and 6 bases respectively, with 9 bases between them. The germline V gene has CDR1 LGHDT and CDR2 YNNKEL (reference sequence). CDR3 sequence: CASSQAGNEQFF. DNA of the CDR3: TGTGCCAGCAGTCAGGCGGGCAATGAGCAGTTCTTC.

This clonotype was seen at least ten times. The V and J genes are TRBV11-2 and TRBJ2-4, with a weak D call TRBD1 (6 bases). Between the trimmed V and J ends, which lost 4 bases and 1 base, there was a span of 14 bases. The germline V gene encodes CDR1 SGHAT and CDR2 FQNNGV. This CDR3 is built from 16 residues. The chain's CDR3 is CASSSTGSLAKNIQYF. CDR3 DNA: TGTGCCAGCAGCTCGACAGGTTCTTTGGCCAAAAACATTCAGTACTTC.

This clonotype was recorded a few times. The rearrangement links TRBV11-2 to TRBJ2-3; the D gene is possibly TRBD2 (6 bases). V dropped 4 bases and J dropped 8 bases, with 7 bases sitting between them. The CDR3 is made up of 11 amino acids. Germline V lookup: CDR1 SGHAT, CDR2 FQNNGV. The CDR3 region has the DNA TGTGCCAGCAGCTCCGGGGGTACGCAGTATTTT. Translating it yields CASSSGGTQYF.

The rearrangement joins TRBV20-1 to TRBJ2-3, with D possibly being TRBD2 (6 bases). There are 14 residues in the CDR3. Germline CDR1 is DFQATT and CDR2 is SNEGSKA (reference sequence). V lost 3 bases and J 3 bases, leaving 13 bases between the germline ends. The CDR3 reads CSASLSGRTDTQYF. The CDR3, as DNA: TGCAGTGCTAGCCTTAGCGGTAGAACAGATACGCAGTATTTT.

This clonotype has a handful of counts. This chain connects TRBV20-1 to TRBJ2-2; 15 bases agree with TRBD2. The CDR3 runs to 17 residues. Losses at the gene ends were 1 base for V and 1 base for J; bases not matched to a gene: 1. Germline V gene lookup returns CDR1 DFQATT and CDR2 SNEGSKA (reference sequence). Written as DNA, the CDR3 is TGCAGTGCTAGAGGGGGACTAGCGGGAGGGAACACCGGGGAGCTGTTTTTT. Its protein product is CSARGGLAGGNTGELFF.

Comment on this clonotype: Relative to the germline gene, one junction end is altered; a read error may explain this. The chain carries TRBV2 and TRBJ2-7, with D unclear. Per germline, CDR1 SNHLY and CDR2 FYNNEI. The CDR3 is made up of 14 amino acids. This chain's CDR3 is CASRRGSNSDEQCF. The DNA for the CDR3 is TGTGCCAGCCGCCGTGGTAGCAACTCCGACGAGCAGTGCTTC.

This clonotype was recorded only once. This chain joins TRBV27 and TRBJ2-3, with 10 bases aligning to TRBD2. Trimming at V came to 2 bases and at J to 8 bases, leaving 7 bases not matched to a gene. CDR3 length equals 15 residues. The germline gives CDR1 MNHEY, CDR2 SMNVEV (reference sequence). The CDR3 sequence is CASSLKSGRAGTQYF. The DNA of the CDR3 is TGTGCCAGCAGTTTAAAAAGCGGGAGGGCCGGTACGCAGTATTTT.

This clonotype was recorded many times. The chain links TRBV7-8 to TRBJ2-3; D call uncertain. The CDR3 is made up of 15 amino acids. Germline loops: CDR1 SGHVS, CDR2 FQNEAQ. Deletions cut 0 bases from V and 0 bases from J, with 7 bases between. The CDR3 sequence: CASSLAGSSTDTQYF. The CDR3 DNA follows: TGTGCCAGCAGCTTAGCGGGGTCTAGCACAGATACGCAGTATTTT.

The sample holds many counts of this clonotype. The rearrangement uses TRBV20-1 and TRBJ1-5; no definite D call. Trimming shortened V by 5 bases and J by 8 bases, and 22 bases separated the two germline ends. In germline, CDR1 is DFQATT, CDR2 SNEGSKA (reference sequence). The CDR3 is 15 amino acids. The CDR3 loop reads CSAEPGHPLAEPQHF. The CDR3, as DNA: TGCAGTGCTGAACCCGGGCATCCCCTTGCGGAGCCCCAGCATTTT.

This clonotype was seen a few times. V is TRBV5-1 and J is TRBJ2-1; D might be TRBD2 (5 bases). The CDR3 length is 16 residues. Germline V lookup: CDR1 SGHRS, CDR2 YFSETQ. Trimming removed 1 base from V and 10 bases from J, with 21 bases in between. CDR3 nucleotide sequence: TGCGCCAGCAGCTTGACGTCGAGACTACCCCCCGGGGAGCAGTTCTTC. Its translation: CASSLTSRLPPGEQFF.

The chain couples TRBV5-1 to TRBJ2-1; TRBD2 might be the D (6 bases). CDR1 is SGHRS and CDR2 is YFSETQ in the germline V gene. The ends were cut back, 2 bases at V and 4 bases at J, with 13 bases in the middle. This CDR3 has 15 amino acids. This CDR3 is CASSFRPGDYNEQFF. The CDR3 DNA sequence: TGCGCCAGCAGCTTTCGTCCGGGAGATTACAATGAGCAGTTCTTC.

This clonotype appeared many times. The CDR3 here is CASSTRDQETQYF. Here the CDR3 DNA reads TGTGCCAGCAGTACCCGGGACCAAGAGACCCAGTACTTC. The rearrangement links TRBV12-3 or TRBV12-4 to TRBJ2-5; D is uncertain. V lost 5 bases and J 0 bases, leaving 7 bases between the germline ends. The CDR3 is made up of 13 amino acids.

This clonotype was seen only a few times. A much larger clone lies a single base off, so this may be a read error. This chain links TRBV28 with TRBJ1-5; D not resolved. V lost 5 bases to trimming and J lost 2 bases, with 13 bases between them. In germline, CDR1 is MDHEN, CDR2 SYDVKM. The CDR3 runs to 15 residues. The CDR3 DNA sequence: TGTGCCAGCAGTCTCCCGGCACGGCGCAATCAGCCCCAGCATTTT. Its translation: CASSLPARRNQPQHF. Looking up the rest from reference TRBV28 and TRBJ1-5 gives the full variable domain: DVKVTQSSRYLVKRTGEKVFLECVQDMDHENMFWYRQDPGLGLRLIYFSYDVKMKEKGDIPEGYSVSREKKERFSLILESASTNQTSMYLCASSLPARRNQPQHFGDGTRLSIL.